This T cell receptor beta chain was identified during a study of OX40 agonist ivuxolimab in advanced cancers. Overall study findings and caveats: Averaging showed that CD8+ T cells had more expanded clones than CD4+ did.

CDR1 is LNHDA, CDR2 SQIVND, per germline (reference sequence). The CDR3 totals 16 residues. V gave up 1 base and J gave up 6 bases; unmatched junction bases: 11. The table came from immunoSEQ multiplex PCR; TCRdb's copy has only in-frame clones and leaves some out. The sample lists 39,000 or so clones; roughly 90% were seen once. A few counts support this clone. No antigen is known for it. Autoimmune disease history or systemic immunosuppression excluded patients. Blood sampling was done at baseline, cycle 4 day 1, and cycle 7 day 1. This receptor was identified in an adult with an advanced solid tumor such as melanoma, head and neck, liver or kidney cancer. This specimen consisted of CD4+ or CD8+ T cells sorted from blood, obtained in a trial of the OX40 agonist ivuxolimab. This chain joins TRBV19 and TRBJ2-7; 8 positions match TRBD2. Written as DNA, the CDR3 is TGTGCCAGTAGTATAGGGTTTAGCGGGGACCCCTCCGAGCAGTACTTC. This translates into CASSIGFSGDPSEQYF.